A selection of T cell receptor beta chains follows, all from one sample in a study of blood T cell repertoires in COVID-19. The repertoire was sequenced with immunoSEQ multiplex PCR; TCRdb's copy has only in-frame clones and lacks some. This sample carries 300,000 to 350,000 clones, around nine tenths of them seen once, and the ten largest clones take around 5%. Source material: PBMCs or T cells enriched from blood (not recorded which). The receptors stem from a man aged 25 to 45 who had recovered from COVID-19. The CDR3 runs from the conserved cysteine through the conserved F or W. Fields, in order: D gene, clone size, J gene, V gene, CDR3 length, CDR3 DNA, CDR3 protein. D genes are given only for firm matches. Clone sizes are given selectively: once, few, many, or a class where the clone is expanded.

TRBD1 | - | TRBJ2-3 | TRBV10-3 | 15 | TGTGCCATCAGTGAGGCGGCACAGGGGCTTGATACGCAGTATTTT | CAISEAAQGLDTQYF
TRBD1 | - | TRBJ2-2 | TRBV6-5 | 14 | TGTGCCAGCAGTTACGGGACAGAGACCGGGGAGCTGTTTTTT | CASSYGTETGELFF
- | - | TRBJ2-5 | TRBV28 | 11 | TGTGCCAGCAGTTCACCTTCGGGCCAGTACTTC | CASSSPSGQYF
TRBD2 | - | TRBJ2-2 | TRBV10-3 | 18 | TGTGCCATCCCAAGTGTTAATAGCGGGGGTCCGAACACCGGGGAGCTGTTTTTT | CAIPSVNSGGPNTGELFF
TRBD1 | many | TRBJ1-1 | TRBV5-1 | 14 | TGCGCCAGCAGCTTGGGACAGGGGGTGGCTGAAGCTTTCTTT | CASSLGQGVAEAFF
- | - | TRBJ2-3 | TRBV19 | 16 | TGTGCCAGTAGTTCAACAGGTTCCGGATCCACAGATACGCAGTATTTT | CASSSTGSGSTDTQYF
TRBD2 | once | TRBJ2-3 | TRBV28 | 13 | TGTGCCAGCAGTTTCGGGGGGGCAGATACGCAGTATTTT | CASSFGGADTQYF
TRBD2 | - | TRBJ2-1 | TRBV28 | 15 | TGTGCCAGCAGTTTAAACGGGGGGACTTACAATGAGCAGTTCTTC | CASSLNGGTYNEQFF
- | - | TRBJ1-5 | TRBV23-1 | 15 | TGCGCCAGCAGTCAATCGTTGGGGGGGCATCAGCCCCAGCATTTT | CASSQSLGGHQPQHF
- | - | TRBJ2-3 | TRBV6-5 | 16 | TGTGCCAGCAGTTACTCGACGGGGACTGGCACAGATACGCAGTATTTT | CASSYSTGTGTDTQYF
TRBD2 | - | TRBJ2-3 | TRBV5-4 | 16 | TGTGCCAGCAGCTGGGGGTCTAGCGGGGGTCCAGATACGCAGTATTTT | CASSWGSSGGPDTQYF
TRBD2 | - | TRBJ2-1 | TRBV6-1 | 16 | TGTGCCAGCAGTGACCCACTAGCGGGGGGCCCTGGGGAGCAGTTCTTC | CASSDPLAGGPGEQFF
- | once | TRBJ2-5 | TRBV2 | 15 | TGTGCCAGCAGTGCGGCGGGGCCCCGGGGAGAGACCCAGTACTTC | CASSAAGPRGETQYF
- | - | TRBJ1-5 | TRBV19 | 15 | TGTGCCAGTAGTATAGATGGGGGGTCCAATCAGCCCCAGCATTTT | CASSIDGGSNQPQHF
TRBD2 | few | TRBJ2-1 | TRBV4-2 | 18 | TGTGCCAGCAGCCAAGCTTACCGGGGACTAGCGGGGGGAGTTGAGCAGTTCTTC | CASSQAYRGLAGGVEQFF
TRBD2 | - | TRBJ2-5 | TRBV15 | 16 | TGTGCCACCAGCACCCACCCTAGCGGGGTCGGGGAGACCCAGTACTTC | CATSTHPSGVGETQYF